One sample yielded the 5 T cell receptor beta chains listed below, sequenced in a study of PD-L1 blockade in urothelial cancer. Produced via immunoSEQ multiplex PCR; TCRdb's table is partial and in-frame only. The sample holds some 97,000 clones, roughly nine tenths seen once. This specimen was PBMCs, taken around atezolizumab (anti-PD-L1) treatment. The receptors were sampled from an elderly woman with urothelial cancer.

This clone was recorded once. This chain links TRBV7-9 with TRBJ1-5, with D possibly TRBD1 on 6 matching bases. V lost 5 bases, J lost 0 bases, and 8 bases lay in between. This CDR3 is built from 14 residues. CDR1 is SEHNR, CDR2 FQNEAQ, per germline (reference sequence). Here the CDR3 DNA reads TGTGCCAGCAGCGGGACACATAGCAATCAGCCCCAGCATTTT. This translates into CASSGTHSNQPQHF.

The chain joins TRBV18 to TRBJ2-6; TRBD1 matches at 9 bases. Germline V gene data show CDR1 as KGHSH and CDR2 as LQKENI. Trimming took 3 bases from V and 4 from J; bases not matched to a gene: 7. The CDR3 is 17 residues long. DNA for the CDR3: TGTGCCAGCTCACCTACCGGGACAGGGTCCGGGGCCAACGTCCTGACTTTC. Protein product: CASSPTGTGSGANVLTF.

This chain connects TRBV4-1 to TRBJ2-7, with D tentatively TRBD2 (6 bases). There are 13 residues in the CDR3. The germline CDR1 and CDR2 sequences are MGHRA and YSYEKL. With 0 bases removed from V and 3 bases from J, the gap between germline ends came to 6 bases. The chain's CDR3 is CASSQEEGYEQYF. The CDR3 coding sequence is TGCGCCAGCAGCCAAGAGGAGGGCTACGAGCAGTACTTC.

The chain recombines TRBV18 with TRBJ2-2, with unresolved D. Germline CDR1 and CDR2: KGHSH and LQKENI. The CDR3 length is 15 residues. Trimming left V 6 bases short and J 3 bases short, with 14 bases between. The CDR3 region is CASSRLGDDTGELFF. The CDR3 bases are TGTGCCAGCTCCCGCTTGGGCGACGACACCGGGGAGCTGTTTTTT.

The count of this clone is one. The chain recombines TRBV6-5 with TRBJ1-2; 7 positions match TRBD1. The CDR3 totals 13 residues. CDR1 is MNHEY and CDR2 is SVGAGI in the germline V gene. Trimming at V came to 5 bases and at J to 2 bases, leaving 2 bases not matched to a gene. CDR3 coding DNA: TGTGCCAGCAGTCCGGACAGGAACTATGGCTACACCTTC. Translation gives CASSPDRNYGYTF.